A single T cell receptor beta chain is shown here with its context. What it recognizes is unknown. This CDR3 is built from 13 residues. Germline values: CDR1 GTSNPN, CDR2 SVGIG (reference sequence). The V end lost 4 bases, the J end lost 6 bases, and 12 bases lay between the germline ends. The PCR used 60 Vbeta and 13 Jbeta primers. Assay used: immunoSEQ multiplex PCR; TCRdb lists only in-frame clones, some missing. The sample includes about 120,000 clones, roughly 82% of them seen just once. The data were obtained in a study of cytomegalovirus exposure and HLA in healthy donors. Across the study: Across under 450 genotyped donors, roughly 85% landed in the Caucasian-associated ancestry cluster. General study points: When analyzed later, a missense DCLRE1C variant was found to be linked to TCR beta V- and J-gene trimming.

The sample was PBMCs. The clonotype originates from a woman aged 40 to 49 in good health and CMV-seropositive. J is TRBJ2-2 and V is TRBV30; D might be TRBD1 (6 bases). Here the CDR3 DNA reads TGTGCCTGGACACACAGGGCGGCCGGGGAGCTGTTTTTT. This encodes CAWTHRAAGELFF.